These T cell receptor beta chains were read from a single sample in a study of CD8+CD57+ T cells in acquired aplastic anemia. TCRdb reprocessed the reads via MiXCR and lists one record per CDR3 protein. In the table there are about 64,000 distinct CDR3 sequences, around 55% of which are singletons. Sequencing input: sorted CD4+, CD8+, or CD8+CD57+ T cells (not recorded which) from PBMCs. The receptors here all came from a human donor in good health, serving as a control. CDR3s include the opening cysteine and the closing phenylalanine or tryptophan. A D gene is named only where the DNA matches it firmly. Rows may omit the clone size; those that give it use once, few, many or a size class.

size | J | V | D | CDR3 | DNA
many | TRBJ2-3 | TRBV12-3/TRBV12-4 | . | CASSLADTQYF | TGTGCCAGCAGTTTAGCAGATACGCAGTATTTT
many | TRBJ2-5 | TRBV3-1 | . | CASSQGGAGETQYF | TGTGCCAGCAGCCAAGGGGGCGCAGGGGAGACCCAGTACTTC
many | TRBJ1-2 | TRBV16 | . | CASSHSGTSRTYTF | TGTGCCAGCAGCCACTCCGGGACGTCCCGAACCTACACCTTC
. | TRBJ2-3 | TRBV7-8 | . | CASRLYTQYF | TGTGCCAGCAGGTTATATACGCAGTATTTT
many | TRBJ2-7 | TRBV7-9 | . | CASSPAGTRGEQYF | TGTGCCAGCAGCCCCGCAGGGACCCGGGGCGAGCAGTACTTC
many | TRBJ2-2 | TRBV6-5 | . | CASSYSGSGELFF | TGTGCCAGCAGTTACTCGGGGTCCGGGGAGCTGTTTTTT
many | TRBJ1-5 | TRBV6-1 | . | CATQNRAFQPQHF | TGTGCCACCCAGAACAGGGCATTTCAGCCCCAGCATTTT
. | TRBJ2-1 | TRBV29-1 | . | CSGSGLNEQFF | TGCAGCGGGAGTGGGTTGAATGAGCAGTTCTTC
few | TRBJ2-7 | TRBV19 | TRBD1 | CAGSIIGTGRYEQYF | TGTGCCGGCAGCATTATCGGGACAGGGCGATACGAGCAGTACTTC
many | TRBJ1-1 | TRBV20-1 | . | CSARRGAEAFF | TGCAGTGCTAGGCGGGGGGCTGAAGCTTTCTTT
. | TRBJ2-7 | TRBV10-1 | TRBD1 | CASRDVGQGYEQYF | TGCGCCAGCAGAGATGTGGGACAGGGTTACGAGCAGTACTTC
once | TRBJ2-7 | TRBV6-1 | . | CASTDEHIQGAYEQYF | TGTGCCAGCACCGACGAGCACATCCAAGGTGCCTACGAGCAGTACTTC
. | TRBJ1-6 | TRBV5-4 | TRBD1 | CASSLPTGGRNSPLHF | TGTGCCAGCAGCTTGCCCACAGGGGGCCGAAATTCACCCCTCCACTTT
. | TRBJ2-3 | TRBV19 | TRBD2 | CASTRRGGEADTQYF | TGTGCCAGTACGAGGCGGGGGGGAGAGGCAGATACGCAGTATTTT
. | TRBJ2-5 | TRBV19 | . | CASSSQAGPETQYF | TGTGCCAGTAGTTCCCAGGCGGGGCCGGAGACCCAGTACTTC
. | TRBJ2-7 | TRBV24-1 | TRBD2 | CATSDPTSGDHEQYF | TGTGCCACCAGTGATCCCACTAGCGGGGACCACGAGCAGTACTTC
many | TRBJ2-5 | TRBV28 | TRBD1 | CASRAPGQGRETQYF | TGTGCCAGCAGGGCCCCCGGACAGGGAAGGGAGACCCAGTACTTC
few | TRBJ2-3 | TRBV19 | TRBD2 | CASTGLADTDTQYF | TGTGCCAGCACAGGACTAGCGGACACAGATACGCAGTATTTT
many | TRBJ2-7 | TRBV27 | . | CASSTGGVSYEQYF | TGTGCCAGCAGTACTGGAGGAGTTTCCTACGAGCAGTACTTC
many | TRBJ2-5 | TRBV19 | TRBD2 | CASSIRSGSAGETQYF | TGTGCCAGTAGTATTAGGAGCGGGAGTGCTGGAGAGACCCAGTACTTC
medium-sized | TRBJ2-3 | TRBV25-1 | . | CASSVLADTQYF | TGTGCCAGCAGTGTGTTGGCAGATACGCAGTATTTT
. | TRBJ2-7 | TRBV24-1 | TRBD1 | CATSATTGNEQYF | TGTGCCACCAGTGCCACGACAGGGAACGAGCAGTACTTC
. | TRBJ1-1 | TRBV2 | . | CASTTREAFF | TGTGCCAGCACCACCCGTGAAGCTTTCTTT
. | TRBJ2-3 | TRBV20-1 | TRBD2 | CSAAVAGGPMGTDTQYF | TGCAGTGCCGCCGTAGCGGGAGGGCCTATGGGGACAGATACGCAGTATTTT